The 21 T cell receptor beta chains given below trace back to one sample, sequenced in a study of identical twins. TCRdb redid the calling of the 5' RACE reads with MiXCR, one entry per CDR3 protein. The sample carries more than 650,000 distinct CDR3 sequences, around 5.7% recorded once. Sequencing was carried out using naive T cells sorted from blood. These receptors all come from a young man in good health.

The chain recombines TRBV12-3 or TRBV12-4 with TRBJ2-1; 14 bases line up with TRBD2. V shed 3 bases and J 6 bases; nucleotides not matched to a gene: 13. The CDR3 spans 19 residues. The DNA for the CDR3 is TGTGCCAGCAGTTTCCCGACTAGCGGGAGGGCCATTTTCGGCAATGAGCAGTTCTTC. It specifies CASSFPTSGRAIFGNEQFF.

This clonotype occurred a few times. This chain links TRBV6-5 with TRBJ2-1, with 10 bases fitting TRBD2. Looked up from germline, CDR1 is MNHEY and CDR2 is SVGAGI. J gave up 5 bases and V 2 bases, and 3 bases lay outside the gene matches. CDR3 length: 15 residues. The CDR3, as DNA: TGTGCCAGCAGTTACAGTACTAGCGGGAACAATGAGCAGTTCTTC. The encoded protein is CASSYSTSGNNEQFF.

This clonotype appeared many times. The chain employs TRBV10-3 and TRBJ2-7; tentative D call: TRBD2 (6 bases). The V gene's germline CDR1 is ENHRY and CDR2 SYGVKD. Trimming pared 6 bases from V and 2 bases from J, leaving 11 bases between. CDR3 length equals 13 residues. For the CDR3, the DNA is TGTGCCATCAGGCCGGGAGTAACCTACGAGCAGTACTTC. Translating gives CAIRPGVTYEQYF.

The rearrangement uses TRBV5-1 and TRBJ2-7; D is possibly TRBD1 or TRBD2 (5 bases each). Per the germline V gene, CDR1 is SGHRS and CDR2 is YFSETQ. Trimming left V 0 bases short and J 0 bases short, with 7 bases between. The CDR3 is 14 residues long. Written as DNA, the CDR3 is TGCGCCAGCAGCTTGGATGGGGGCTCCTACGAGCAGTACGTC. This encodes CASSLDGGSYEQYV.

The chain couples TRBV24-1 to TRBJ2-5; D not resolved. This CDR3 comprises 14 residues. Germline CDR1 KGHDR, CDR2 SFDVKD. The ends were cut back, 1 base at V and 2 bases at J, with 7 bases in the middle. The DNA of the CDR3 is TGTGCCACCAGTGATTTTGCTGGGCAAGAGACCCAGTACTTC. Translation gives CATSDFAGQETQYF.

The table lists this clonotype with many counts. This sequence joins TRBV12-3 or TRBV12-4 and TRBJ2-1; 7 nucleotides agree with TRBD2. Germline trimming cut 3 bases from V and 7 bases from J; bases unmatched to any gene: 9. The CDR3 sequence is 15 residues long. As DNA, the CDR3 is TGTGCCAGCAGTTTTAGGGGCGGGAGTCAAAATGAGCAGTTCTTC. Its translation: CASSFRGGSQNEQFF.

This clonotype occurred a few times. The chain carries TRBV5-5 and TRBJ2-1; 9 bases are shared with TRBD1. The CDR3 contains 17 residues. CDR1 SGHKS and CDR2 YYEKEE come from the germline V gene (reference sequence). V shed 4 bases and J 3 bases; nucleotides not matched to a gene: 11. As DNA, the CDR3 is TGTGCCAGCAGCCCCAAAACAGGGGACAGGGACTACAATGAGCAGTTCTTC. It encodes CASSPKTGDRDYNEQFF.

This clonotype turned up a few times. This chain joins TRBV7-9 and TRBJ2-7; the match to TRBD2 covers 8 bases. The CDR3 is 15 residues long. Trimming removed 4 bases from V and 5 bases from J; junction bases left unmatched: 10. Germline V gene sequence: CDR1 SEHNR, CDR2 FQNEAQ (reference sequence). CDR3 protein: CASSSFREGLNEQYF. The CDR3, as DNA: TGTGCCAGCAGCTCCTTCCGGGAGGGCCTGAACGAGCAGTACTTC. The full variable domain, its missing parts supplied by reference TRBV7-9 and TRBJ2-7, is DTGVSQNPRHKITKRGQNVTFRCDPISEHNRLYWYRQTLGQGPEFLTYFQNEAQLEKSRLLSDRFSAERPKGSFSTLEIQRTEQGDSAMYLCASSSFREGLNEQYFGPGTRLTVT.

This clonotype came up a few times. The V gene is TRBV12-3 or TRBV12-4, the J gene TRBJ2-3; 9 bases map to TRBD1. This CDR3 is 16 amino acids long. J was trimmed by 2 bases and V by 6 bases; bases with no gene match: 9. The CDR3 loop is CASRPTGQGNTDTQYF. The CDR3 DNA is TGTGCCAGCAGGCCTACCGGACAGGGGAACACAGATACGCAGTATTTT.

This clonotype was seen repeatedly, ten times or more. The CDR3 loop is CAISLGPPETQYF. The CDR3 DNA reads TGTGCCATCTCCCTAGGCCCCCCAGAGACCCAGTACTTC. The chain has TRBV10-3 and TRBJ2-5; D unclear. CDR3 length: 13 residues. V was cut by 8 bases and J by 4 bases, with 14 bases left in between. Germline V gene data show CDR1 as ENHRY and CDR2 as SYGVKD.

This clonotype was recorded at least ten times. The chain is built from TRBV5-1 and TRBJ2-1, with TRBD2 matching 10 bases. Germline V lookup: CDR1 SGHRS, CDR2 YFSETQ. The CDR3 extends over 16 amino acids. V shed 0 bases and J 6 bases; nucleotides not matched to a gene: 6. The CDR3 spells CASSLDLAGVGNEQFF. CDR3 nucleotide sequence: TGCGCCAGCAGCTTGGACCTAGCGGGAGTTGGCAATGAGCAGTTCTTC.

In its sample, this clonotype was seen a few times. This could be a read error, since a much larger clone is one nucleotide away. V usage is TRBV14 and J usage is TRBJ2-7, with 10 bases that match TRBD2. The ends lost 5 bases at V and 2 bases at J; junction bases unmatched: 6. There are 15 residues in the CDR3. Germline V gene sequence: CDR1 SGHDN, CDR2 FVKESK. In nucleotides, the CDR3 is TGTGCCAGCAGCACCGGACTAGCGGTTACCTACGAGCAGTACTTC. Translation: CASSTGLAVTYEQYF.

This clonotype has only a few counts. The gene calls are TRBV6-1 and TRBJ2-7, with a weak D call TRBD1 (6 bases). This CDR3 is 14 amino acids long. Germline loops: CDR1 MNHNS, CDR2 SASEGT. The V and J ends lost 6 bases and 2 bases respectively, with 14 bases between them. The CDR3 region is CASRAGTPAYEQYF. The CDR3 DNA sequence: TGTGCCAGCAGAGCCGGGACACCCGCCTACGAGCAGTACTTC.

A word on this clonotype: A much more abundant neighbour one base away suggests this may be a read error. The CDR3 DNA reads TGTGCCAGCAGTCCCGGGACTAGCTGGAGTGGCGAGCAGTACGTC. Protein sequence: CASSPGTSWSGEQYV. V usage is TRBV27 and J usage is TRBJ2-7; TRBD2 matches 9 bases. Trimming took 5 bases from V and 6 from J; bases not matched to a gene: 11. The CDR3 spans 15 residues. Germline lookup yields CDR1 MNHEY and CDR2 SMNVEV (reference sequence).

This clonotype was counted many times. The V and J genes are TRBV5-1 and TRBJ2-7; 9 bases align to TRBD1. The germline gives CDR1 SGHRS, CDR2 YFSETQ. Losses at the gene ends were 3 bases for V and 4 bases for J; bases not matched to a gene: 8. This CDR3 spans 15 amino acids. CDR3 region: CASSSSRTGEYEQYF. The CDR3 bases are TGCGCCAGCAGCTCCTCCCGGACAGGGGAATACGAGCAGTACTTC.

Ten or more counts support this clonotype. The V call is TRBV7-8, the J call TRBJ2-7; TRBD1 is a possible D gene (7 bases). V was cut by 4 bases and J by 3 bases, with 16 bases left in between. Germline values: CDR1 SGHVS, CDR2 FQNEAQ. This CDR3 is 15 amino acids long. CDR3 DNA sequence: TGTGCCAGCAGCTCCCCGACCAGGGGGGACTACGAGCAGTACGTC. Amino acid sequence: CASSSPTRGDYEQYV.

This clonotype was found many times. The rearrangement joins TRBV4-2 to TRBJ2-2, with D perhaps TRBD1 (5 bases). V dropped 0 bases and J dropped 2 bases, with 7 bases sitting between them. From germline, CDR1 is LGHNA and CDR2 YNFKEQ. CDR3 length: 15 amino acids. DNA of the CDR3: TGTGCCAGCAGCCAAGAGCAGGGCAACACCGGGGAGCTGTTTTTT. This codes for CASSQEQGNTGELFF.

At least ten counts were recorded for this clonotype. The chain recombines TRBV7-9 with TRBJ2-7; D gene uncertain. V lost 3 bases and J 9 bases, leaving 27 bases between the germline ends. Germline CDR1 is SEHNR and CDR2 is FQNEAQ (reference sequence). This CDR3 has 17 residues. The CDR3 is CASSFFGAANPKDGQYF. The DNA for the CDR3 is TGTGCCAGCAGCTTTTTCGGCGCCGCGAACCCTAAAGACGGGCAGTACTTC.

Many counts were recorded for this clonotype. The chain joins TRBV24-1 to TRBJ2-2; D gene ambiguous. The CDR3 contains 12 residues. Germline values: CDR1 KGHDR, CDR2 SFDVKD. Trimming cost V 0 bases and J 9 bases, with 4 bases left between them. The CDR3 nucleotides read TGTGCCACCAGTGATTTGGGTTGGGAGCTGTTTTTT. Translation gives CATSDLGWELFF.

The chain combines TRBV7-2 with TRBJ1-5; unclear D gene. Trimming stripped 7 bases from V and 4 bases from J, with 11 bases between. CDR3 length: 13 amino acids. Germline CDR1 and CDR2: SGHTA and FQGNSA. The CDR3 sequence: CASTGRINQPQHF. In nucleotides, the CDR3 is TGTGCCAGCACGGGCAGGATTAATCAGCCCCAGCATTTT.

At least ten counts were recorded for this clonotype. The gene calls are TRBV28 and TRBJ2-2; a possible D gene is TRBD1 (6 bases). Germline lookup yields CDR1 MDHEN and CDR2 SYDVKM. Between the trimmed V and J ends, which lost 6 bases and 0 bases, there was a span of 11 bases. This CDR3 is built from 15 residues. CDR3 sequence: CASRPGQANTGELFF. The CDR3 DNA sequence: TGTGCCAGCAGACCGGGACAAGCGAACACCGGGGAGCTGTTTTTT.